This T cell receptor (beta chain) was identified during a study of blood T cell repertoires in COVID-19. Trimming took off 4 bases at V and 4 bases at J, with 16 bases between the two ends. In germline, CDR1 is MGHDK, CDR2 SYGVNS. The CDR3 totals 15 residues. Clones were sequenced by immunoSEQ multiplex PCR, and TCRdb holds only the in-frame ones, with some missing. This sample carries fewer than 200,000 clones, approximately 87% of them seen once, and the ten largest clones take under 4.5%. Participants, 18 to 89 years old, spanned around 26 US areas. The chain carries TRBV25-1 and TRBJ2-5, with D perhaps matching TRBD2 (5 bases). Sample: PBMCs or T cells enriched from blood (not recorded which). The origin of this receptor is a woman aged 50 to 65 who had recovered from COVID-19. The DNA of the CDR3 is TGTGCCAGCAGTGTGCCCGGGAAAGGTGGAGAGACCCAGTACTTC. Amino acids: CASSVPGKGGETQYF. Full variable domain (remainder filled in from reference TRBV25-1 and TRBJ2-5): EADIYQTPRYLVIGTGKKITLECSQTMGHDKMYWYQQDPGMELHLIHYSYGVNSTEKGDLSSESTVSRIRTEHFPLTLESARPSHTSQYLCASSVPGKGGETQYFGPGTRLLVL.